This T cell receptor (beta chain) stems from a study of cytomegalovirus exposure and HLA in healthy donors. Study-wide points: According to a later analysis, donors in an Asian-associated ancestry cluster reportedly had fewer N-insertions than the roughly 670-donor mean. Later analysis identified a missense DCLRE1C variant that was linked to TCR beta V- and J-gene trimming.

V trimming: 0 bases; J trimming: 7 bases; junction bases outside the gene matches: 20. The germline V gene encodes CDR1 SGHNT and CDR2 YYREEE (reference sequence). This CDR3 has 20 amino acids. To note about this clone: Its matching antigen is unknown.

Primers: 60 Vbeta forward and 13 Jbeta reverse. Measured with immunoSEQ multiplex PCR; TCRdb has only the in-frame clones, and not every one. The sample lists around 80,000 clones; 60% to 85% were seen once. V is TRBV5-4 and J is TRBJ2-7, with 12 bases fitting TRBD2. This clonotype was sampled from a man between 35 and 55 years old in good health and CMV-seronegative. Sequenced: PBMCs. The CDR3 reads CASSLGPGTGRLAGAGEQYF. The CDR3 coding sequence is TGTGCCAGCAGCTTGGGCCCCGGGACAGGGCGACTAGCGGGAGCGGGGGAGCAGTACTTC.